The next 26 T cell receptor beta chains were all read from a single sample in a study of blood T cells in healthy people across ages. A second PCR of roughly 7 to 11 cycles used a sample-barcoded 5' primer and a J-beta primer mix. One entry per CDR3 protein, called by TCRdb with MiXCR from the 5' RACE reads. The data contain about 800,000 distinct CDR3 sequences, roughly 25% of them seen just once; the ten biggest clones take up 3% to 4.5%. The data also belong to a second study, concerning T cells of mothers and their children.

Sequencing was carried out using blood. Receptor source: a boy under 18 in good health.

CDR3 coding DNA: TGTGCCAGCAGCCATCCGAGCTCAGGACAGTCGGTCCGGGAGACCCAGTACTTC. It codes for CASSHPSSGQSVRETQYF. This chain joins TRBV11-2 and TRBJ2-5, with a possible D match to TRBD1 (6 bases). V lost 5 bases and J lost 5, with 27 bases in between. This CDR3 region has 18 residues. Per the germline V gene, CDR1 is SGHAT and CDR2 is FQNNGV.

This clonotype was seen a few times. The chain couples TRBV28 to TRBJ2-7; the match to TRBD2 covers 8 bases. The CDR3 length is 13 residues. The germline CDR1 and CDR2 sequences are MDHEN and SYDVKM. V gave up 6 bases and J gave up 6 bases; unmatched junction bases: 7. The CDR3 DNA reads TGTGCCAGCAGCGAAGCGGGAGATAGCGAGCAGTACTTC. It yields the protein CASSEAGDSEQYF.

The V gene is TRBV7-9, the J gene TRBJ1-4; D is ambiguous. Between the trimmed V and J ends, which lost 5 bases and 4 bases, there was a span of 5 bases. The CDR3 contains 12 residues. The germline V gene encodes CDR1 SEHNR and CDR2 FQNEAQ (reference sequence). CDR3: CASSLVNEKLFF. The CDR3 bases are TGTGCCAGCAGCCTGGTTAATGAAAAACTGTTTTTT.

V gene TRBV4-3 combines with J gene TRBJ2-3; TRBD2 aligns across 8 bases. J lost 1 base, V lost 0 bases, and 3 bases had no gene match. The germline V gene has CDR1 LGHNA and CDR2 YSLEER. This CDR3 contains 16 residues. CDR3 sequence reads: CASSQDWGLGTDTQYF. The CDR3 DNA sequence: TGCGCCAGCAGCCAAGATTGGGGACTAGGCACAGATACGCAGTATTTT.

This chain uses TRBV7-2 with TRBJ2-5; 7 nucleotides match TRBD2. The junction had 11 bases not matched to a gene; V was cut back by 3 bases and J by 7 bases. The CDR3 has 15 amino acids. Per the germline V gene, CDR1 is SGHTA and CDR2 is FQGNSA. The CDR3 DNA sequence: TGTGCCAGCAGCTTTAACTCCCTCTCGGGGGGGACCCAGTACTTC. This translates into CASSFNSLSGGTQYF. Full variable domain (outside the CDR3, taken from reference TRBV7-2 and TRBJ2-5): GAGVSQSPSNKVTEKGKDVELRCDPISGHTALYWYRQSLGQGLEFLIYFQGNSAPDKSGLPSDRFSAERTGGSVSTLTIQRTQQEDSAVYLCASSFNSLSGGTQYFGPGTRLLVL.

The V call is TRBV5-1, the J call TRBJ2-7, with 8 bases lining up with TRBD2. V shed 0 bases and J 1 base; nucleotides not matched to a gene: 3. Looked up from germline, CDR1 is SGHRS and CDR2 is YFSETQ. The CDR3 has 15 amino acids. The CDR3 DNA is TGCGCCAGCAGCTTGGAATCTAGCGGGTCCTACGAGCAGTACTTC. Translating it yields CASSLESSGSYEQYF.

This clonotype appeared a single time. The chain uses TRBV7-8 and TRBJ2-7; 8 bases match TRBD1. Germline V gene data show CDR1 as SGHVS and CDR2 as FQNEAQ. The CDR3 contains 15 residues. The V segment lost 5 bases and the J segment 4 bases; nucleotides outside the gene matches: 10. The CDR3 protein is CASSPQDRGEYEQYF. The CDR3 DNA is TGTGCCAGCAGCCCTCAAGACAGGGGAGAATACGAGCAGTACTTC.

This chain links TRBV4-3 with TRBJ2-6; D is ambiguous. The CDR3 contains 15 residues. Germline V gene data show CDR1 as LGHNA and CDR2 as YSLEER. V dropped 0 bases and J dropped 1 base, with 4 bases sitting between them. The CDR3 loop is CASSQDPSGANVLTF. The CDR3 DNA follows: TGCGCCAGCAGCCAAGACCCTTCTGGGGCCAACGTCCTGACTTTC.

The chain is built from TRBV12-3 or TRBV12-4 and TRBJ1-1, with no clear D. Trimming removed 3 bases from V and 5 bases from J, with 13 bases in between. The CDR3 is made up of 14 amino acids. The CDR3 nucleotides are TGTGCCAGCAGTTTGTGGAGGGAGGGAACTGAAGCTTTCTTT. This codes for CASSLWREGTEAFF.

In its sample, this clonotype was seen a few times. The chain joins TRBV4-3 to TRBJ1-2; perhaps TRBD1 as D (5 bases). CDR3 length: 15 residues. Germline V gene lookup returns CDR1 LGHNA and CDR2 YSLEER. Trimming shortened V by 0 bases and J by 7 bases, and 15 bases separated the two germline ends. CDR3 loop: CASSQDRGVSAGYTF. CDR3 sequence (DNA): TGCGCCAGCAGCCAAGATCGGGGGGTCTCGGCTGGCTACACCTTC.

V gene TRBV5-1 combines with J gene TRBJ2-1; D ambiguous. This CDR3 comprises 15 residues. CDR1 is SGHRS and CDR2 is YFSETQ in the germline V gene. Deletions cut 1 base from V and 7 bases from J, with 15 bases between. The CDR3 sequence: CASSLPRNVGNEQFF. CDR3 in DNA: TGCGCCAGCAGCTTGCCGAGGAACGTTGGGAATGAGCAGTTCTTC. Based on the CDR3 plus reference TRBV5-1 and TRBJ2-1, the full variable domain is KAGVTQTPRYLIKTRGQQVTLSCSPISGHRSVSWYQQTPGQGLQFLFEYFSETQRNKGNFPGRFSGRQFSNSRSEMNVSTLELGDSALYLCASSLPRNVGNEQFFGPGTRLTVL.

The V gene is TRBV20-1, the J gene TRBJ2-1, with D hard to call. This CDR3 has 14 residues. CDR1 is DFQATT and CDR2 is SNEGSKA in the germline V gene (reference sequence). V lost 5 bases, J lost 1 base, and 12 bases lay in between. The CDR3 nucleotides are TGCAGTGCTCCGTGGGCCAGTTCCTACAATGAGCAGTTCTTC. The encoded protein is CSAPWASSYNEQFF.

This clonotype was detected a few times. The V call is TRBV7-2, the J call TRBJ2-5; the match to TRBD1 covers 11 bases. The end of the DNA aligns better with TRBJ2-7, so the J call may be wrong. Germline CDR1 is SGHTA and CDR2 is FQGNSA. There are 15 residues in the CDR3. The CDR3 region has the DNA TGTGCCAGCAGCACGAGGACAGGGGGCGACTACGAGCAGTACTTC. Translation gives CASSTRTGGDYEQYF.

This clonotype was observed many times. This chain uses TRBV20-1 with TRBJ2-5, with D unclear. The J call may be mistaken, given a closer DNA end match to TRBJ2-7. The CDR3 runs 15 residues. The V gene's germline CDR1 is DFQATT and CDR2 SNEGSKA (reference sequence). CDR3 nucleotides: TGCAGTGCTAGAGATGAAGGGTCCCTACGCTACGAGCAGTACTTC. This sequence encodes CSARDEGSLRYEQYF.

This clonotype was counted between two and nine times. The chain uses TRBV28 and TRBJ2-4; 7 bases map to TRBD1. J gave up 4 bases and V 5 bases, and 8 bases lay outside the gene matches. CDR3 length: 15 residues. CDR1 is MDHEN and CDR2 is SYDVKM in the germline V gene. The CDR3: CASSPQTGKKNIQYF. For the CDR3, the DNA is TGTGCCAGCAGTCCACAGACAGGGAAGAAAAACATTCAGTACTTC.

The genes are TRBV5-1 and TRBJ2-3; D may correspond to TRBD1 or TRBD2 (5 bases each). Germline CDR1 SGHRS, CDR2 YFSETQ. This CDR3 contains 15 residues. V was trimmed by 4 bases and J by 2 bases, leaving 14 bases between them. CDR3: CASSDRDANTDTQYF. The CDR3 coding sequence is TGCGCCAGCAGCGACCGGGACGCCAACACAGATACGCAGTATTTT.

Note on this clonotype: Its ends do not fully match the called genes, so a read error is possible. The chain is built from TRBV7-9 and TRBJ2-1; D ambiguous. CDR3 length: 14 residues. Germline CDR1 reads SEHNR; CDR2 reads FQNEAQ (reference sequence). In nucleotides, the CDR3 is TGTGCCAGCAGCTTAGAGGGCAGGTGGAATGAGGAGTTCTTC. Translation: CASSLEGRWNEEFF.

The rearrangement links TRBV7-6 to TRBJ2-7, with D uncertain. Trimming stripped 11 bases from V and 5 bases from J, with 7 bases between. This CDR3 is built from 9 residues. Germline CDR1 and CDR2: SGHVS and FNYEAQ. CDR3 coding DNA: TGTGCCCCGAGAGACGAGCAGTACTTC. Translating gives CAPRDEQYF.

In its sample, this clonotype was seen a few times. The chain has TRBV7-2 and TRBJ2-7, with 9 bases identical to TRBD2. Trimming removed 5 bases from V and 2 bases from J; junction bases left unmatched: 10. The CDR3 is 16 residues long. Germline-derived CDR1 and CDR2 are SGHTA and FQGNSA. CDR3 nucleotides: TGTGCCAGCAGCCCCGCCCCATTAGCGGGAGCCTACGAGCAGTACTTC. Translated, it gives CASSPAPLAGAYEQYF. Complete variable domain (other parts from reference TRBV7-2 and TRBJ2-7): GAGVSQSPSNKVTEKGKDVELRCDPISGHTALYWYRQSLGQGLEFLIYFQGNSAPDKSGLPSDRFSAERTGGSVSTLTIQRTQQEDSAVYLCASSPAPLAGAYEQYFGPGTRLTVT.

This clonotype was seen more than once but under ten times. The J gene is TRBJ2-1, the V gene TRBV6-5, with 7 positions matching TRBD2. V lost 6 bases to trimming and J lost 6 bases; unmatched junction nucleotides: 5. The CDR3 runs to 13 residues. Germline lookup yields CDR1 MNHEY and CDR2 SVGAGI. The CDR3 DNA is TGTGCCAGCAGATCGGCGGGAGCCAATGAGCAGTTCTTC. This encodes CASRSAGANEQFF.

This clonotype was detected a few times. The chain carries TRBV10-3 and TRBJ2-1; 10 bases agree with TRBD1. CDR1 ENHRY and CDR2 SYGVKD come from the germline V gene. V shed 8 bases and J 6 bases; nucleotides not matched to a gene: 10. The CDR3 has 15 amino acids. CDR3 DNA: TGTGCCATCGGATTCCCGGGACAGGGGCCCAATGAGCAGTTCTTC. This sequence encodes CAIGFPGQGPNEQFF.

This clonotype has a single count. The chain combines TRBV13 with TRBJ2-6, with D tentatively TRBD2 (6 bases). This CDR3 has 18 residues. Per germline, CDR1 PRHDT and CDR2 FYEKMQ (reference sequence). With 5 bases removed from V and 0 bases from J, the gap between germline ends came to 17 bases. The CDR3 spells CASSPGAKPSSGANVLTF. CDR3 in DNA: TGTGCCAGCAGCCCGGGAGCGAAACCTAGCTCTGGGGCCAACGTCCTGACTTTC.

In this sample, this clonotype turned up a few times. The chain carries TRBV7-9 and TRBJ2-4; D not certain. Germline assignment: CDR1 SEHNR and CDR2 FQNEAQ (reference sequence). V was cut by 2 bases and J by 7 bases, with 9 bases left in between. The CDR3 has 13 residues. Here the CDR3 reads CASSLTAENIQYF. The CDR3, as DNA: TGTGCCAGCAGCTTAACAGCAGAGAACATTCAGTACTTC.

This clonotype has more than one count but fewer than ten. The chain combines TRBV5-6 with TRBJ2-1; 9 bases align to TRBD1. Trimming took 2 bases from V and 8 from J; bases not matched to a gene: 8. Germline V gene data show CDR1 as SGHDT and CDR2 as YYEEEE. The CDR3 is 15 amino acids. In DNA form, the CDR3 reads TGTGCCAGCAGCTTTACAGGGGGCGCTTTGTATGAGCAGTTCTTC. This sequence encodes CASSFTGGALYEQFF.

A word on this clonotype: One junction end disagrees with the germline gene, perhaps due to a read error. The genes are TRBV11-1 and TRBJ1-1; D gene uncertain. Germline CDR1 is SGHAT and CDR2 is FQDESV (reference sequence). The CDR3 sequence is 13 residues long. CDR3 sequence (DNA): TGTGCCAGCTCTGAGGCGATGAACACTGAAGCTCTCTTT. The encoded protein is CASSEAMNTEALF. The complete variable domain, with remaining parts taken from reference TRBV11-1 and TRBJ1-1, reads EAEVAQSPRYKITEKSQAVAFWCDPISGHATLYWYRQILGQGPELLVQFQDESVVDDSQLPKDRFSAERLKGVDSTLKIQPAELGDSAMYLCASSEAMNTEALFGQGTRLTVV.

The V and J genes are TRBV7-9 and TRBJ2-7; 8 nucleotides match TRBD1. Germline CDR1 reads SEHNR; CDR2 reads FQNEAQ (reference sequence). The CDR3 length is 15 residues. J gave up 6 bases and V 1 base, and 8 bases lay outside the gene matches. The DNA for the CDR3 is TGTGCCAGCAGCTTAGGAAAGGGACAGGACCCCGAGCAGTACTTC. Encoded protein: CASSLGKGQDPEQYF.